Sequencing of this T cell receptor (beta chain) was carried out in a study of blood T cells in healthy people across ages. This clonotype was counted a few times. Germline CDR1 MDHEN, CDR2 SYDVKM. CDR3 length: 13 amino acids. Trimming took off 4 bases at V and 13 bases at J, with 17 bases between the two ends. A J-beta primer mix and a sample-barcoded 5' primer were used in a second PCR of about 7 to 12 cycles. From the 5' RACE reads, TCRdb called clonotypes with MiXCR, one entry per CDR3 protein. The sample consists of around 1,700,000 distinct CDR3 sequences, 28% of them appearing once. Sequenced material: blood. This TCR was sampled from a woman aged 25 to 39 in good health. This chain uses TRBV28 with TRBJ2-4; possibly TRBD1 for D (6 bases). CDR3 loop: CASSSSRGKEQYF. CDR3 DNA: TGTGCCAGCAGTTCCAGCAGGGGCAAAGAGCAGTACTTC.